Below, 18 T cell receptor beta chains from the same sample are listed, as sequenced in a study of naive and memory T cell subsets. The treatment denotes: skin biopsy from PPD injection site in Mantoux-positive individual. TCR cDNA received a 3' ligated oligonucleotide that carried a UMI. Amplification of ligated cDNA took four PCR rounds with SP2 and nested alpha and beta constant primers. TCRdb reprocessed the UMI-ligation and nested PCR reads with MiXCR, giving one entry per CDR3 protein. In the table there are around 35,000 distinct CDR3 sequences, around 10% of which are singletons. Source: skin, taken from a tuberculin skin test site. Receptors were obtained from an adult in good health.

V and J are TRBV5-1 and TRBJ1-1; 9 positions agree with TRBD1. Germline assignment: CDR1 SGHRS and CDR2 YFSETQ. The V and J ends lost 5 bases and 8 bases, in that order; junction bases with no gene match: 7. The CDR3 consists of 13 residues. CDR3 in DNA: TGCGCCAGCAGACTACAGGGGGCCCCCGAAGCTTTCTTT. This gives the protein CASRLQGAPEAFF.

J is TRBJ2-5 and V is TRBV6-2 or TRBV6-3, with D perhaps TRBD1 (5 bases). There are 19 residues in the CDR3. V dropped 2 bases and J dropped 2 bases, with 24 bases sitting between them. Germline V lookup: CDR1 MNHEY, CDR2 SVGEGT. The CDR3: CASSYTVQGSLLKQETQYF. The CDR3 DNA reads as TGTGCCAGCAGTTACACGGTGCAGGGCTCGCTCTTGAAACAAGAGACCCAGTACTTC.

This chain links TRBV6-1 with TRBJ2-3, with D tentatively TRBD2 (6 bases). CDR3 size: 13 residues. Trimming cost V 4 bases and J 5 bases, with 10 bases left between them. Germline V gene data show CDR1 as MNHNS and CDR2 as SASEGT. CDR3 protein: CASSGRGRDTQYF. The CDR3 DNA sequence: TGTGCCAGCAGTGGCCGGGGGAGAGATACGCAGTATTTT.

This clonotype has a count of ten or more. This chain uses TRBV5-3 with TRBJ2-7, with a possible D match to TRBD2 (6 bases). TRBV5-3 is reported as an ORF; its role is uncertain. The CDR3 has 18 residues. V lost 0 bases to trimming and J lost 4 bases, with 23 bases between them. The CDR3 sequence is CARSLGQPLGTFPYEQYF. As DNA, the CDR3 is TGTGCCAGAAGCTTGGGACAGCCCTTGGGGACTTTTCCTTACGAGCAGTACTTC.

The table lists this clonotype with a few counts. The rearrangement uses TRBV29-1 and TRBJ1-2, with D possibly being TRBD1 (5 bases). The CDR3 loop spans 12 amino acids. Trimming left V 1 base short and J 7 bases short, with 10 bases between. Germline CDR1 and CDR2: SQVTM and ANQGSEA. The CDR3 reads CSVEGRDLGYTF. The CDR3 nucleotides read TGCAGCGTTGAAGGCAGGGATCTTGGCTACACCTTC. The complete variable domain, with remaining parts taken from reference TRBV29-1 and TRBJ1-2, reads SAVISQKPSRDICQRGTSLTIQCQVDSQVTMMFWYRQQPGQSLTLIATANQGSEATYESGFVIDKFPISRPNLTFSTLTVSNMSPEDSSIYLCSVEGRDLGYTFGSGTRLTVV.

The chain joins TRBV7-2 to TRBJ2-3; 7 bases line up with TRBD2. The CDR3 is made up of 15 amino acids. Germline assignment: CDR1 SGHTA and CDR2 FQGNSA. J gave up 3 bases and V 5 bases, and 8 bases lay outside the gene matches. CDR3 residues: CASSPRGGETDTQYF. In DNA form, the CDR3 reads TGTGCCAGCAGCCCAAGGGGAGGGGAAACAGATACGCAGTATTTT. Supplemented by reference TRBV7-2 and TRBJ2-3, the full variable domain reads GAGVSQSPSNKVTEKGKDVELRCDPISGHTALYWYRQSLGQGLEFLIYFQGNSAPDKSGLPSDRFSAERTGGSVSTLTIQRTQQEDSAVYLCASSPRGGETDTQYFGPGTRLTVL.

This chain joins TRBV29-1 and TRBJ1-2; D not certain. V was clipped by 0 bases and J by 4 bases, with 12 bases between them. Looked up from germline, CDR1 is SQVTM and CDR2 is ANQGSEA. The CDR3 has 14 amino acids. The CDR3 is CSVEDPGTAYGYTF. The CDR3 DNA reads as TGCAGCGTTGAAGATCCGGGCACCGCCTATGGCTACACCTTC. Drawing the rest from reference TRBV29-1 and TRBJ1-2, the complete variable domain is SAVISQKPSRDICQRGTSLTIQCQVDSQVTMMFWYRQQPGQSLTLIATANQGSEATYESGFVIDKFPISRPNLTFSTLTVSNMSPEDSSIYLCSVEDPGTAYGYTFGSGTRLTVV.

In this sample, this clonotype turned up a few times. The CDR3 DNA is TGTGCCAGCAGCGAACCGGGACTAGCAGGCGGGGAGCTGTTTTTT. Encoded protein: CASSEPGLAGGELFF. This rearrangement joins TRBV3-1 to TRBJ2-2; TRBD2 matches 9 bases. Losses at the gene ends were 5 bases for V and 7 bases for J; bases not matched to a gene: 8. Germline V lookup: CDR1 LGHDT, CDR2 YNNKEL (reference sequence). The CDR3 covers 15 residues.

This clonotype was observed many times. This chain joins TRBV19 and TRBJ2-1, with D uncertain. V gave up 6 bases and J gave up 0 bases, with 15 bases separating them. Germline-derived CDR1 and CDR2 are LNHDA and SQIVND (reference sequence). The CDR3 totals 16 residues. This CDR3 is CASSPLFGVSYNEQFF. CDR3 sequence (DNA): TGTGCCAGTAGCCCCCTTTTCGGCGTCTCCTACAATGAGCAGTTCTTC.

Remarks on this clonotype: Sequence at one end of the junction differs from germline and may be a read error. The chain carries TRBV20-1 and TRBJ2-1, with 10 bases matching TRBD2. Germline V gives CDR1 DFQATT, CDR2 SNEGSKA (reference sequence). The CDR3 has 14 residues. The chain's CDR3 is CSARTTSGYNEKFF. For the CDR3, the DNA is TGCAGTGCTCGTACGACTAGCGGGTACAATGAGAAGTTCTTC.

This clonotype was counted many times. No DNA is shown, since the ends of the CDR3 on it are uncertain; the CDR3 is the one TCRdb lists. The chain links TRBV7-5 to TRBJ1-1. TRBV7-5 is marked as a pseudogene. The CDR3 length equals 18 residues, ends included. Here the CDR3 reads CISVPEAPRAAMNTEAFF.

The table lists this clonotype with many counts. V and J are TRBV29-1 and TRBJ2-7; possibly TRBD1 for D (5 bases). The V and J ends lost 3 bases and 2 bases respectively, with 11 bases between them. The germline CDR1 and CDR2 sequences are SQVTM and ANQGSEA. The CDR3 loop spans 13 amino acids. The CDR3 reads CSVEAGQTYEQYF. The CDR3 nucleotides are TGCAGCGTTGAGGCAGGGCAAACCTACGAGCAGTACTTC.

Concerning this clonotype: A much more abundant neighbour one base away suggests this may be a read error. The gene calls are TRBV11-2 and TRBJ2-7; D might be TRBD1 (6 bases). Germline lookup yields CDR1 SGHAT and CDR2 FQNNGV. Between the trimmed V and J ends, which lost 2 bases and 5 bases, there was a span of 16 bases. The CDR3 loop spans 15 amino acids. CDR3 nucleotide sequence: TGTGCCAGCAGCTTACAGGGGAGAGGGCACCACGAGCAGTACTTC. Encoded protein: CASSLQGRGHHEQYF.

This clonotype occurred a few times. The CDR3 nucleotides are TGCGCCAGCAGCTTGGATGGGAGCTCCTACGAGCAGTACTTC. As protein: CASSLDGSSYEQYF. V is TRBV5-1 and J is TRBJ2-7, with D tentatively TRBD2 (5 bases). The CDR3 consists of 14 residues. Looked up from germline, CDR1 is SGHRS and CDR2 is YFSETQ. Trimming pared 0 bases from V and 0 bases from J, leaving 7 bases between. The entire variable domain, with the rest obtained from reference TRBV5-1 and TRBJ2-7, is as follows: KAGVTQTPRYLIKTRGQQVTLSCSPISGHRSVSWYQQTPGQGLQFLFEYFSETQRNKGNFPGRFSGRQFSNSRSEMNVSTLELGDSALYLCASSLDGSSYEQYFGPGTRLTVT.

The rearrangement links TRBV29-1 to TRBJ2-3, with D possibly matching TRBD2 (6 bases). Deletions cut 7 bases from V and 0 bases from J, with 11 bases between. The CDR3 extends over 13 amino acids. Per germline, CDR1 SQVTM and CDR2 ANQGSEA. CDR3 sequence: CSAEGRSTDTQYF. Here the CDR3 DNA reads TGCAGCGCGGAGGGCCGGAGCACAGATACGCAGTATTTT.

This clonotype was found a few times. V gene TRBV2 combines with J gene TRBJ1-2; D is uncertain. CDR1 is SNHLY and CDR2 is FYNNEI in the germline V gene. Deletions cut 4 bases from V and 4 bases from J, with 13 bases between. The CDR3 covers 14 residues. The CDR3 is CASSGEGLTYGYTF. The DNA of the CDR3 is TGTGCCAGCAGTGGAGAAGGCCTAACCTATGGCTACACCTTC.

This clonotype was found many times. The chain combines TRBV6-1 with TRBJ2-7; D not certain. The CDR3 consists of 12 residues. The V gene lost 2 bases and the J gene lost 3 bases, with 5 bases spanning the gap. CDR1 and CDR2 (germline): MNHNS, SASEGT. DNA for the CDR3: TGTGCCAGCAGTGAACACAGCTACGAGCAGTACTTC. It specifies CASSEHSYEQYF.

A few counts support this clonotype. The chain has TRBV4-2 and TRBJ2-1, with 14 bases fitting TRBD2. The V segment lost 5 bases and the J segment 4 bases; nucleotides outside the gene matches: 4. The CDR3 loop spans 16 amino acids. Germline V gene lookup returns CDR1 LGHNA and CDR2 YNFKEQ. This CDR3 reads CASSGRTSGRYNEQFF. Here the CDR3 DNA reads TGTGCCAGCAGCGGACGGACTAGCGGGAGGTACAATGAGCAGTTCTTC.